This T cell receptor beta chain appears in the sequencing data of a study of T-cell memory formation after mild COVID-19. Broader study findings: Clones that contracted clustered mainly in CM and EM if CD4+ and in EMRA if CD8+. CD4/CD8 balance held among clones contracting day 15 to 85, and later expanders leaned CD4+.

Germline V gene lookup returns CDR1 SNHLY and CDR2 FYNNEI. Trimming removed 3 bases at V and 6 bases at J, with 15 bases between. This CDR3 has 14 residues. TCRdb independently ran MiXCR on the 5' RACE reads; one entry per CDR3 protein. This sample has roughly 160,000 distinct CDR3 sequences; over 10% occur once, and the top ten carry about 3.6%. Note on this clonotype: Antigen: not known.

Sequences were obtained from PBMCs or a T cell subset sorted from them (not recorded which). The V gene is TRBV2, the J gene TRBJ2-7, with D hard to call. This receptor was obtained from a man younger than 35 who had mild COVID-19 (a few samples of this study predate the infection). Cell type and time point are not known. CDR3 sequence (DNA): TGTGCCAGCAGTGATGTTGTCCATACACCCGAGCAGTACGTC. Translated, it gives CASSDVVHTPEQYV.